This note documents a single T cell receptor (beta chain) sequence. Its antigen is still unknown. The data belong to a study of CD8+ T cells in alopecia areata. The CDR3 covers 13 residues. The V gene's germline CDR1 is MGHDK and CDR2 SYGVNS. V dropped 8 bases and J dropped 2 bases, with 12 bases sitting between them. RNA was extracted and reverse transcribed into cDNA as the sequencing template. The repertoire was sequenced with immunoSEQ multiplex PCR; TCRdb's copy has only in-frame clones and lacks some. The sample has 150,000 to 200,000 clones, 55% seen once; the top ten hold approximately 4.8%. Study-level results: Normal scalp had lower clonality than lesional scalp, with alopecia totalis/universalis lesions showing this most strongly. Scalp data also include sequences from resident alphabeta T cells of normal skin.

It was from PBMCs that CD4+ and CD8+ T cells were sorted. The chain combines TRBV25-1 with TRBJ2-5; D is possibly TRBD2 (6 bases). This clonotype was sampled from a human donor in good health. The sequenced sample was CD4+ T cells sorted from blood. CDR3 nucleotide sequence: TGTGCCAGCGTGGGACGGGGGCAAGAGACCCAGTACTTC. Amino acid sequence: CASVGRGQETQYF.